Sequencing of this T cell receptor beta chain was carried out in a study of cytomegalovirus exposure and HLA in healthy donors. Overall study findings and caveats: A list of approximately 160 TCR beta chains associated with cytomegalovirus was given. Immune exposure information available was restricted to CMV serostatus. Reports credit the classifier with highly specific, highly sensitive diagnosis of cytomegalovirus status.

Germline CDR1 reads SGHDT; CDR2 reads YYEEEE. Trimming took 0 bases from V and 2 from J, leaving 5 bases between them. CDR3 size: 13 residues. Each donor was nominally healthy when sampled (though unrecorded immune exposures were likely). Amplification used 60 Vbeta primers and 13 Jbeta primers. The method was immunoSEQ multiplex PCR; TCRdb's version includes in-frame clones alone and lacks a portion of them. The sample has 150,000 to 200,000 clones, about 86% seen once. This clone turned up a few times. The antigen is unknown. The sample carries other DNA sequences with the same CDR3. The chain employs TRBV5-6 and TRBJ1-2; no clear D. The clonotype comes from a young woman in good health and CMV-seropositive. The specimen sequenced was PBMCs. The CDR3 nucleotides are TGTGCCAGCAGCTTGGGGCGGAACTATGGCTACACCTTC. Translated: CASSLGRNYGYTF.